This T cell receptor (beta chain) was profiled in a study of radiation and T cells in renal cell carcinoma. Using immunoSEQ multiplex PCR, the repertoire was profiled, and TCRdb retains in-frame clones only, with some absent. The sample comprises about 90,000 clones, around 85% of which are singletons, and approximately 8.6% rests with the top ten. Time point described: blood 4 weeks post-SBRT, at nephrectomy. The sample's treatment: 15 Gy SBRT to primary tumor, nephrectomy 4 weeks later. The germline V gene encodes CDR1 MNHNY and CDR2 SVGAGI (reference sequence). The V end lost 5 bases, the J end lost 8 bases, and 10 bases lay between the germline ends. The CDR3 has 12 residues.

This sample comprised blood, obtained from a patient whose treatment included radiotherapy and nephrectomy. The receptor comes from a man in his fifties or sixties with renal cell carcinoma. V is TRBV6-6 and J is TRBJ2-1; TRBD1 is a possible D gene (6 bases). CDR3 sequence: CASSKSGDEQFF. The CDR3 nucleotides are TGTGCCAGCAGTAAGTCAGGGGATGAGCAGTTCTTC.